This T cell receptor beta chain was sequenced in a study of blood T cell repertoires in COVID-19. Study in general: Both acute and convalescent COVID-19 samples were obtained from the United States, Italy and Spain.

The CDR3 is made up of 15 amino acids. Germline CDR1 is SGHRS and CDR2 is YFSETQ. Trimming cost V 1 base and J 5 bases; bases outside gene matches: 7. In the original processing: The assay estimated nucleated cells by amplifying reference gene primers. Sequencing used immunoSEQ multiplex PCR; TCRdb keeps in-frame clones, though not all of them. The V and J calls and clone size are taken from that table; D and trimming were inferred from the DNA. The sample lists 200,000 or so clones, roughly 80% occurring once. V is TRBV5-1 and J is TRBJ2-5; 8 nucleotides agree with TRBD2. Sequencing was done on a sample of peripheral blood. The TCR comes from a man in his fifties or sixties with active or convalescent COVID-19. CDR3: CASSLRAGGAETQYF. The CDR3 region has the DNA TGCGCCAGCAGCTTGCGGGCGGGAGGAGCTGAGACCCAGTACTTC.